This T cell receptor beta chain is drawn from a study of blood T cell repertoires in COVID-19. Overall study context: PBMCs, B-cell-depleted T cells, or T cells provided the cDNA or gDNA that made up the material.

Some clones are missing from TCRdb's copy, which holds only in-frame ones; the method was immunoSEQ multiplex PCR. The sample lists over 95,000 clones; approximately 90% were seen once. Between the trimmed V and J ends, which lost 6 bases and 5 bases, there was a span of 10 bases. CDR1 is MNHEY, CDR2 SVGAGI, per germline. The CDR3 spans 12 residues. The gene calls are TRBV6-5 and TRBJ1-1, with D perhaps matching TRBD1 (6 bases). The receptor comes from a human donor with acute or convalescent COVID-19. The donor label of this sample is uncertain. Sample: peripheral blood. The CDR3 region has the DNA TGTGCCAGCAGGCCACAGGGTACTGAAGCTTTCTTT. Amino acids: CASRPQGTEAFF.